This TCR beta chain was retrieved from a study of T cell responses to AZD1222 COVID-19 vaccine. In the case of this clone: Its antigen is not identified.

Findings and caveats of the study: At baseline, seropositivity was found in only six or seven AZD1222 recipients. Spike-specific TCR breadth and depth grew following two AZD1222 doses. Donor demographics were predominantly white British with a female majority; clonal diversity may be underestimated.

Libraries were prepared by immunoSEQ multiplex PCR; TCRdb keeps only in-frame clonotypes and omits some of them. The sample consists of about 140,000 clones, more than 85% of them appearing once. Material: peripheral blood, obtained on day 0 of AZD1222 vaccination. The clonotype originates from an adult in good health.

The CDR3 protein is CASSLVTGLKSEQYF. DNA for the CDR3: TGTGCCAGCAGCTTGGTTACGGGACTGAAAAGCGAGCAGTACTTC. The chain recombines TRBV5-6 with TRBJ2-7, with a weak D call TRBD2 (6 bases). Germline assignment: CDR1 SGHDT and CDR2 YYEEEE. CDR3 size: 15 residues. The V end was cut by 0 bases, the J end by 6 bases, with 16 bases between.